The 28 T cell receptor beta chains below all came from one sample that was sequenced in a study of T cell repertoires in cytomegalovirus infection (dated by TCRdb to the late 2010s). TCRdb shows the sequencer as Illumina HiSeq 1500. TCRdb itself trimmed the public reads at Q25 with fastp, ran MiXCR and retained productive beta chains. Every CDR3 protein is listed once, alongside the most common genes and DNA of its rows. Within this sample are some 600,000 distinct CDR3 sequences, with approximately 24% of them counted one time only. The top ten constitute around 7.6% of the sample. Input material: CD8+ T cells from PBMCs. The source of these receptors is a human donor in good health (CMV status not recorded). Some clones in this sample may be carry-over from other donors' samples.

The V and J genes are TRBV28 and TRBJ2-3; D call uncertain. CDR1 and CDR2 (germline): MDHEN, SYDVKM. Trimming removed 1 base from V and 1 base from J, with 12 bases in between. The CDR3 extends over 16 amino acids. The CDR3 loop is CASSLYGEGRTDTQYF. The CDR3 DNA reads as TGTGCCAGCAGTTTATATGGAGAAGGACGCACAGATACGCAGTATTTT.

There are many counts of this clonotype. The V and J genes are TRBV7-6 and TRBJ1-1; D is unclear. The CDR3 totals 14 residues. Germline CDR1 reads SGHVS; CDR2 reads FNYEAQ. V lost 1 base and J 0 bases, leaving 6 bases between the germline ends. The CDR3 DNA follows: TGTGCCAGCAGCTTAGAGGTAATGAACACTGAAGCTTTCTTT. Residues: CASSLEVMNTEAFF.

This clonotype was seen once. J is TRBJ1-1 and V is TRBV4-2; TRBD1 matches 7 bases. V was clipped by 5 bases and J by 6 bases; unmatched bases: 12. In germline, CDR1 is LGHNA, CDR2 YNFKEQ. CDR3 length equals 15 residues. The CDR3 coding sequence is TGTGCCAGCAGCTATTCGACAGGGAGGATTCCTGAAGCTTTCTTT. This gives the protein CASSYSTGRIPEAFF.

This clonotype has more than one count but fewer than ten. The chain joins TRBV25-1 to TRBJ1-1; possibly TRBD1 for D (5 bases). Germline-derived CDR1 and CDR2 are MGHDK and SYGVNS. V was trimmed by 3 bases and J by 0 bases, leaving 20 bases between them. The CDR3 totals 18 residues. Here the CDR3 DNA reads TGTGCCAGCAGTGATCCTAATGGGGCAGTCGACATGAACACTGAAGCTTTCTTT. Its protein is CASSDPNGAVDMNTEAFF.

The rearrangement joins TRBV29-1 to TRBJ2-5; perhaps TRBD1 as D (6 bases). CDR3 size: 14 residues. The V gene lost 4 bases and the J gene lost 5 bases, with 17 bases spanning the gap. CDR1 is SQVTM and CDR2 is ANQGSEA in the germline V gene. The CDR3 here is CSVAVAGAGETQYF. CDR3 in DNA: TGCAGCGTTGCCGTGGCAGGGGCAGGGGAGACCCAGTACTTC. Together with reference TRBV29-1 and TRBJ2-5, the CDR3 gives the full variable domain: SAVISQKPSRDICQRGTSLTIQCQVDSQVTMMFWYRQQPGQSLTLIATANQGSEATYESGFVIDKFPISRPNLTFSTLTVSNMSPEDSSIYLCSVAVAGAGETQYFGPGTRLLVL.

The rearrangement uses TRBV2 and TRBJ2-3; D not certain. Trimming took 6 bases from V and 0 from J, leaving 10 bases between them. There are 14 residues in the CDR3. The germline CDR1 and CDR2 sequences are SNHLY and FYNNEI. The CDR3 sequence: CASRGFESTDTQYF. CDR3 bases: TGTGCCAGCAGGGGCTTCGAGAGCACAGATACGCAGTATTTT.

Note on this clonotype: A read error is possible here, since a much larger clone lies one base away. The genes are TRBV12-5 and TRBJ2-2; D perhaps matches TRBD1 (6 bases). This CDR3 is built from 16 residues. The V gene lost 2 bases and the J gene lost 4 bases, with 14 bases spanning the gap. Germline V gene data show CDR1 as LGHNT and CDR2 as FRNRAP. This chain's CDR3 is CASGLLTGGPTGELFF. The CDR3 coding sequence is TGTGCTAGTGGTTTGTTGACAGGAGGACCCACCGGGGAGCTGTTTTTT.

The table lists this clonotype with many counts. The chain links TRBV6-6 to TRBJ2-5, with 9 bases identical to TRBD2. V shed 4 bases and J 1 base; nucleotides not matched to a gene: 10. Germline CDR1 MNHNY, CDR2 SVGAGI (reference sequence). CDR3 size: 17 residues. The CDR3 DNA reads as TGTGCCAGCAGTTTACTGCGCGCTAGCGGGATCCAAGAGACCCAGTACTTC. This sequence encodes CASSLLRASGIQETQYF.

This clonotype was seen a handful of times. V is TRBV5-8 and J is TRBJ1-3, with 7 bases fitting TRBD1. The ends lost 0 bases at V and 8 bases at J; junction bases unmatched: 2. The CDR3 covers 13 residues. Germline V gene data show CDR1 as SGHTS and CDR2 as YDEGEE. The CDR3 DNA reads as TGTGCCAGCAGCTTGGACAGGGGATACACCATATATTTT. Protein: CASSLDRGYTIYF.

The chain employs TRBV5-5 and TRBJ2-2, with TRBD2 matching 8 bases. The V and J ends lost 4 bases and 5 bases, in that order; junction bases with no gene match: 13. The CDR3 length is 17 residues. CDR1 and CDR2 (germline): SGHKS, YYEKEE (reference sequence). For the CDR3, the DNA is TGTGCCAGCAGCCCAATCGACGGGGGGGGCCTAACCGGGGAGCTGTTTTTT. Protein sequence: CASSPIDGGGLTGELFF.

A few counts support this clonotype. The gene calls are TRBV7-2 and TRBJ2-3; TRBD2 matches 8 bases. The length of the CDR3 is 15 residues. J gave up 2 bases and V 5 bases, and 6 bases lay outside the gene matches. Germline V lookup: CDR1 SGHTA, CDR2 FQGNSA. The CDR3 sequence: CASSMVAGYTDTQYF. CDR3 coding DNA: TGTGCCAGCAGCATGGTAGCGGGGTACACAGATACGCAGTATTTT.

This clonotype was seen a few times. CDR3 loop: CASSSLLAETLLNYNEQFF. The CDR3 DNA follows: TGTGCCAGCAGTTCTTTACTAGCGGAAACCTTACTCAACTACAATGAGCAGTTCTTC. V usage is TRBV2 and J usage is TRBJ2-1; 8 positions match TRBD2. The germline gives CDR1 SNHLY, CDR2 FYNNEI. CDR3 size: 19 residues. The V segment lost 5 bases and the J segment 3 bases; nucleotides outside the gene matches: 18.

The chain has TRBV19 and TRBJ2-1, with 10 bases identical to TRBD2. Per germline, CDR1 LNHDA and CDR2 SQIVND (reference sequence). Germline trimming cut 7 bases from V and 8 bases from J; bases unmatched to any gene: 11. The CDR3 loop spans 15 amino acids. Here the CDR3 reads CASTAGSGGVDEQFF. In nucleotides, the CDR3 is TGTGCCAGTACCGCTGGGAGCGGGGGGGTCGATGAGCAGTTCTTC.

This chain's CDR3 is CASSRGTIETYEQYF. CDR3 bases: TGTGCCAGCAGCCGGGGAACAATTGAAACGTACGAGCAGTACTTC. The chain combines TRBV4-2 with TRBJ2-7; D call uncertain. Germline values: CDR1 LGHNA, CDR2 YNFKEQ. Trimming took off 4 bases at V and 4 bases at J, with 17 bases between the two ends. The CDR3 contains 15 residues.

This clonotype appeared many times. This sequence joins TRBV7-9 and TRBJ1-1; TRBD1 aligns across 8 bases. V was clipped by 0 bases and J by 0 bases; unmatched bases: 12. Germline V lookup: CDR1 SEHNR, CDR2 FQNEAQ (reference sequence). This CDR3 is 19 amino acids long. CDR3 protein: CASSLAIGQGIFMNTEAFF. CDR3 nucleotides: TGTGCCAGCAGCTTAGCTATTGGACAGGGAATCTTTATGAACACTGAAGCTTTCTTT.

The sample holds a few counts of this clonotype. This chain uses TRBV7-6 with TRBJ1-6; D is perhaps TRBD1 (5 bases). Trimming cost V 5 bases and J 3 bases, with 8 bases left between them. The CDR3 consists of 14 residues. Germline lookup yields CDR1 SGHVS and CDR2 FNYEAQ. The CDR3 bases are TGTGCCAGCAGCCAGGGCTACTATAATTCACCCCTCCACTTT. Residues: CASSQGYYNSPLHF. The variable domain in full, completed from reference TRBV7-6 and TRBJ1-6, reads GAGVSQSPRYKVTKRGQDVALRCDPISGHVSLYWYRQALGQGPEFLTYFNYEAQQDKSGLPNDRFSAERPEGSISTLTIQRTEQRDSAMYRCASSQGYYNSPLHFGNGTRLTVT.

The chain employs TRBV5-4 and TRBJ2-7, with TRBD2 identical over 16 bases. This CDR3 spans 19 amino acids. Germline V gene data show CDR1 as SGHNT and CDR2 as YYREEE (reference sequence). V trimming: 4 bases; J trimming: 3 bases; junction bases outside the gene matches: 13. The CDR3 coding sequence is TGTGCCAGCAGCCAGGGGACTAGCGGGGGGGCCGTATCACTCTACGAGCAGTACTTC. This translates into CASSQGTSGGAVSLYEQYF. The full variable domain, in which reference TRBV5-4 and TRBJ2-7 provide the parts outside the CDR3, is ETGVTQSPTHLIKTRGQQVTLRCSSQSGHNTVSWYQQALGQGPQFIFQYYREEENGRGNFPPRFSGLQFPNYSSELNVNALELDDSALYLCASSQGTSGGAVSLYEQYFGPGTRLTVT.

There are a few counts of this clonotype. The chain is built from TRBV6-6 and TRBJ2-1; possible D gene TRBD1, 6 bases. CDR1 MNHNY and CDR2 SVGAGI come from the germline V gene (reference sequence). This CDR3 is built from 17 residues. The V end lost 2 bases, the J end lost 3 bases, and 17 bases lay between the germline ends. CDR3 in amino acids: CASSYDRDKTYYNEQFF. The CDR3 DNA is TGTGCCAGCAGTTACGACCGGGACAAAACCTACTACAATGAGCAGTTCTTC.

Notes on this clonotype: This may be a read error, as it is one base from a much larger clone. The chain is built from TRBV14 and TRBJ1-2, with D perhaps TRBD1 (5 bases). Trimming pared 5 bases from V and 2 bases from J, leaving 9 bases between. The germline V gene has CDR1 SGHDN and CDR2 FVKESK. CDR3 length: 13 residues. CDR3 coding DNA: TGTGCCAGCAGCACCCGACAGAACTATGGCTACACCTTC. It yields the protein CASSTRQNYGYTF.

This clonotype was recorded at least ten times. The J gene is TRBJ1-2, the V gene TRBV10-2, with D perhaps TRBD1 (5 bases). The CDR3 totals 14 residues. The V gene's germline CDR1 is WSHSY and CDR2 SAAADI. The V end lost 4 bases, the J end lost 4 bases, and 13 bases lay between the germline ends. This CDR3 reads CASSVSAGRYGYTF. CDR3 bases: TGCGCCAGCAGTGTTTCGGCAGGGCGCTATGGCTACACCTTC.

In its sample, this clonotype was seen a few times. The rearrangement links TRBV2 to TRBJ2-1; D is unclear. The CDR3 contains 15 residues. V gave up 3 bases and J gave up 2 bases, with 11 bases separating them. The germline V gene encodes CDR1 SNHLY and CDR2 FYNNEI. In DNA, the CDR3 is TGTGCCAGCAGTGAGGGTGCCAACCCCTACAATGAGCAGTTCTTC. This sequence encodes CASSEGANPYNEQFF.

This sequence joins TRBV7-3 and TRBJ2-2, with D perhaps assigned TRBD1 or TRBD2 (7 bases each). V dropped 2 bases and J dropped 5 bases, with 12 bases sitting between them. Looked up from germline, CDR1 is SGHTA and CDR2 is FQGTGA. This CDR3 is 15 amino acids long. CDR3 DNA: TGTGCCAGCAGCTTACAGGGGGGGGAGACCGGGGAGCTGTTTTTT. Encoded protein: CASSLQGGETGELFF.

This clonotype was counted ten times or more. The chain uses TRBV7-2 and TRBJ2-2; possible D gene TRBD2, 7 bases. Trimming removed 5 bases from V and 4 bases from J, with 20 bases in between. The CDR3 covers 17 residues. Germline assignment: CDR1 SGHTA and CDR2 FQGNSA. The DNA for the CDR3 is TGTGCCAGCAGCCCTCGATGGGGGGGGCCTCTCACCGGGGAGCTGTTTTTT. The encoded protein is CASSPRWGGPLTGELFF. The variable domain in full, completed from reference TRBV7-2 and TRBJ2-2, reads GAGVSQSPSNKVTEKGKDVELRCDPISGHTALYWYRQSLGQGLEFLIYFQGNSAPDKSGLPSDRFSAERTGGSVSTLTIQRTQQEDSAVYLCASSPRWGGPLTGELFFGEGSRLTVL.

This chain uses TRBV5-5 with TRBJ1-1, with TRBD1 matching 9 bases. CDR1 and CDR2 (germline): SGHKS, YYEKEE (reference sequence). CDR3 length: 17 residues. The ends lost 3 bases at V and 0 bases at J; junction bases unmatched: 9. DNA for the CDR3: TGTGCCAGCAGCTCCTCGGACAGGGGTTTTATGAACACTGAAGCTTTCTTT. It codes for CASSSSDRGFMNTEAFF.

The table lists this clonotype with a few counts. The chain employs TRBV6-6 and TRBJ1-6, with a possible D match to TRBD1 (6 bases). This CDR3 region has 18 residues. Germline V CDR1 and CDR2: MNHNY, SVGAGI (reference sequence). V lost 0 bases, J lost 4 bases, and 16 bases lay in between. The CDR3 sequence: CASSYSGGQGLYNSPLHF. The CDR3 bases are TGTGCCAGCAGTTACTCGGGGGGGCAGGGTCTGTATAATTCACCCCTCCACTTT.

Ten or more counts support this clonotype. The chain carries TRBV7-2 and TRBJ2-3, with D perhaps given as TRBD1 or TRBD2 (6 bases each). V lost 5 bases and J lost 6, with 18 bases in between. This CDR3 has 15 amino acids. Germline V lookup: CDR1 SGHTA, CDR2 FQGNSA. CDR3: CASSVEGGFGDTQYF. The CDR3 region has the DNA TGTGCCAGCAGCGTCGAGGGGGGCTTTGGTGATACGCAGTATTTT.

The J gene is TRBJ2-7, the V gene TRBV10-3, with TRBD1 matching over 7 bases. Germline V CDR1 and CDR2: ENHRY, SYGVKD. V lost 6 bases and J lost 2; bases outside the gene matches: 10. The CDR3 runs 15 residues. Here the CDR3 reads CAIRISVGTAYEQYF. The CDR3 bases are TGTGCCATCAGAATAAGCGTAGGGACAGCCTACGAGCAGTACTTC.

This clonotype was observed a few times. The rearrangement links TRBV10-3 to TRBJ2-2; 9 bases align to TRBD2. V lost 8 bases to trimming and J lost 3 bases; unmatched junction nucleotides: 4. The germline V gene encodes CDR1 ENHRY and CDR2 SYGVKD. The CDR3 contains 14 residues. Here the CDR3 reads CAIQAGGHTGELFF. DNA of the CDR3: TGTGCCATCCAAGCGGGGGGCCACACCGGGGAGCTGTTTTTT.